The 22 T cell receptor beta chains reported below all come from one sample, sequenced in a study of radiation and T cells in renal cell carcinoma. TCRdb keeps only in-frame clones here, not all; method: immunoSEQ multiplex PCR. The sample holds around 130,000 clones, 81% seen once. Regarding time point: blood 2 weeks post-SBRT. The treatment was: 15 Gy SBRT to primary tumor, nephrectomy 4 weeks later. The material was blood, obtained from a patient whose treatment included radiotherapy and nephrectomy. The receptors originated from a woman aged 55-75 years with renal cell carcinoma.

This clone has only one observation. The V gene is TRBV4-1, the J gene TRBJ2-3; possibly TRBD1 or TRBD2 for D (5 bases each). The CDR3 spans 18 residues. The germline V and J ends were trimmed by 0 bases and 0 bases, with 16 bases remaining between them. Germline values: CDR1 MGHRA, CDR2 YSYEKL. CDR3: CASSQEKGRTISTDTQYF. CDR3 in DNA: TGCGCCAGCAGCCAAGAAAAGGGACGTACGATTAGCACAGATACGCAGTATTTT.

The chain combines TRBV16 with TRBJ2-7; possible D gene TRBD1, 6 bases. CDR3 length: 16 amino acids. Looked up from germline, CDR1 is KGHSY and CDR2 is FQNENV. Trimming stripped 6 bases from V and 2 bases from J, with 20 bases between. CDR3 amino acids: CASRPTRDKQTYEQYF. In DNA, the CDR3 is TGTGCCAGCAGACCAACCCGGGACAAGCAGACCTACGAGCAGTACTTC.

As DNA, the CDR3 is TGTGCCAGCAGGGGACAGGGGTCGGCCACTGAAGCTTTCTTT. Translation: CASRGQGSATEAFF. This sequence joins TRBV28 and TRBJ1-1, with TRBD1 identical over 10 bases. Per germline, CDR1 MDHEN and CDR2 SYDVKM. The CDR3 spans 14 residues. Trimming at V came to 6 bases and at J to 4 bases, leaving 5 bases not matched to a gene.

A few counts support this clone. This chain links TRBV5-4 with TRBJ2-2; D ambiguous. Trimming removed 4 bases from V and 5 bases from J, with 15 bases in between. Germline CDR1 SGHNT, CDR2 YYREEE (reference sequence). The CDR3 sequence is 15 residues long. CDR3 nucleotides: TGTGCCAGCAGCGCAGTTAGGATGGCAACCGGGGAGCTGTTTTTT. It specifies CASSAVRMATGELFF.

The V call is TRBV28, the J call TRBJ2-1; TRBD2 aligns across 8 bases. In germline, CDR1 is MDHEN, CDR2 SYDVKM. The V and J ends lost 5 bases and 5 bases, in that order; junction bases with no gene match: 11. The CDR3 loop spans 16 amino acids. CDR3 coding DNA: TGTGCCAGCAGTCCTTCGAGCGGGGGCCAAAACAATGAGCAGTTCTTC. Its protein product is CASSPSSGGQNNEQFF. The whole variable domain, filled in from reference TRBV28 and TRBJ2-1, reads DVKVTQSSRYLVKRTGEKVFLECVQDMDHENMFWYRQDPGLGLRLIYFSYDVKMKEKGDIPEGYSVSREKKERFSLILESASTNQTSMYLCASSPSSGGQNNEQFFGPGTRLTVL.

V is TRBV21-1 and J is TRBJ2-7; TRBD2, as called in the table, went unchecked against the DNA. TRBV21-1 is recorded as a pseudogene. The CDR3 totals 14 residues. The CDR3 region has the DNA TGTGCCAGCCCCAATACTGAAACTCCCTACGAGCAGTACTTC. This codes for CASPNTETPYEQYF.

This clone was counted a few times. This chain links TRBV5-1 with TRBJ1-1; D gene unclear. This CDR3 region has 13 residues. Trimming pared 0 bases from V and 6 bases from J, leaving 9 bases between. Germline CDR1 and CDR2: SGHRS and YFSETQ. The CDR3 is CASSLAGSAEAFF. The CDR3 bases are TGCGCCAGCAGCTTGGCGGGGTCGGCTGAAGCTTTCTTT.

V usage is TRBV5-1 and J usage is TRBJ2-7; a possible D gene is TRBD2 (5 bases). The length of the CDR3 is 14 residues. V lost 7 bases and J 2 bases, leaving 16 bases between the germline ends. Looked up from germline, CDR1 is SGHRS and CDR2 is YFSETQ. The CDR3 reads CASGMSSDPYEQYF. CDR3 coding DNA: TGCGCCAGCGGAATGAGTAGCGACCCCTACGAGCAGTACTTC.

This clone was observed a single time. The rearrangement uses TRBV19 and TRBJ2-3, with 10 bases fitting TRBD2. The length of the CDR3 is 16 residues. V trimming: 6 bases; J trimming: 6 bases; junction bases outside the gene matches: 12. Germline V gene data show CDR1 as LNHDA and CDR2 as SQIVND (reference sequence). The CDR3 DNA reads TGTGCCAGTAGAGAGCGGGGGGGTTCGGGAGGGGATACGCAGTATTTT. Translated: CASRERGGSGGDTQYF.

The rearrangement joins TRBV7-3 to TRBJ2-7; 10 bases are a match to TRBD1. The CDR3 loop spans 15 amino acids. Germline trimming cut 5 bases from V and 5 bases from J; bases unmatched to any gene: 9. The germline gives CDR1 SGHTA, CDR2 FQGTGA. The CDR3 DNA reads TGTGCCAGCAGCCGACAGGGGGCGCTTCACGACGAGCAGTACTTC. Amino acid sequence: CASSRQGALHDEQYF.

The chain couples TRBV28 to TRBJ2-1; D may be TRBD1 (6 bases). The CDR3 is 15 amino acids. Deletions cut 6 bases from V and 0 bases from J, with 12 bases between. Per germline, CDR1 MDHEN and CDR2 SYDVKM. CDR3 loop: CASSQTGRSYNEQFF. The DNA of the CDR3 is TGTGCCAGCAGCCAGACAGGCCGCTCCTACAATGAGCAGTTCTTC.

This chain joins TRBV28 and TRBJ2-5; 7 positions agree with TRBD2. Germline V CDR1 and CDR2: MDHEN, SYDVKM. The CDR3 is 15 amino acids. J lost 3 bases, V lost 5 bases, and 9 bases had no gene match. The CDR3 nucleotides are TGTGCCAGCAGTCCGCCTTTTGCGGGAGAAGAGACCCAGTACTTC. Protein: CASSPPFAGEETQYF.

The gene calls are TRBV5-4 and TRBJ1-4; D gene unclear. The CDR3 has 13 residues. Trimming removed 10 bases at V and 0 bases at J, with 10 bases between. Germline V gene data show CDR1 as SGHNT and CDR2 as YYREEE (reference sequence). The CDR3 loop is CAAGKATNEKLFF. The CDR3 DNA follows: TGTGCCGCGGGGAAGGCAACTAATGAAAAACTGTTTTTT.

The chain has TRBV5-1 and TRBJ1-1; D ambiguous. The CDR3 runs to 13 residues. V was cut by 6 bases and J by 1 base, with 10 bases left in between. CDR1 is SGHRS and CDR2 is YFSETQ in the germline V gene. The CDR3 coding sequence is TGCGCCAGCATGGTGGGGTGGAACACTGAAGCTTTCTTT. Its translation: CASMVGWNTEAFF.

This clone was picked up one time. This chain connects TRBV5-1 to TRBJ2-4; possibly TRBD1 for D (5 bases). V dropped 4 bases and J dropped 3 bases, with 14 bases sitting between them. The CDR3 is 15 amino acids. CDR1 is SGHRS and CDR2 is YFSETQ in the germline V gene. This chain's CDR3 is CASSTGKGVKNIQYF. CDR3 nucleotide sequence: TGCGCCAGCAGCACAGGCAAAGGGGTCAAAAACATTCAGTACTTC.

The chain combines TRBV19 with TRBJ1-5, with D tentatively TRBD1 (5 bases). The CDR3 totals 16 residues. Germline CDR1 reads LNHDA; CDR2 reads SQIVND (reference sequence). Deletions cut 7 bases from V and 4 bases from J, with 20 bases between. The CDR3 nucleotides read TGTGCCAGTACCGATGGTTGGGGGGTTGCAAATCAGCCCCAGCATTTT. Its translation: CASTDGWGVANQPQHF. Full variable domain (rest looked up from reference TRBV19 and TRBJ1-5): DGGITQSPKYLFRKEGQNVTLSCEQNLNHDAMYWYRQDPGQGLRLIYYSQIVNDFQKGDIAEGYSVSREKKESFPLTVTSAQKNPTAFYLCASTDGWGVANQPQHFGDGTRLSIL.

This clone was detected only a few times. This sequence joins TRBV9 and TRBJ2-7; D might be TRBD2 (5 bases). V was trimmed by 4 bases and J by 5 bases, leaving 13 bases between them. From germline, CDR1 is SGDLS and CDR2 YYNGEE. The CDR3 sequence is 13 residues long. The CDR3 region is CASSSRDNHEQYF. The CDR3 coding sequence is TGTGCCAGCAGCTCCCGGGATAACCACGAGCAGTACTTC.

The rearrangement uses TRBV5-4 and TRBJ2-6, with 7 bases that match TRBD1. This CDR3 contains 15 residues. Germline values: CDR1 SGHNT, CDR2 YYREEE (reference sequence). V dropped 4 bases and J dropped 1; count of bases not matched to a gene: 2. DNA of the CDR3: TGTGCCAGCAGCCTACAGGGGTCTGGGGCCAACGTCCTGACTTTC. This gives the protein CASSLQGSGANVLTF.

The chain employs TRBV9 and TRBJ2-1; 7 bases agree with TRBD2. Germline V CDR1 and CDR2: SGDLS, YYNGEE. V was pared by 4 bases and J by 5 bases, with 9 bases of the junction left unmatched. The CDR3 has 15 amino acids. The CDR3 DNA reads as TGTGCCAGCAGCAAACGACTAGCAGAGCACAATGAGCAGTTCTTC. Protein sequence: CASSKRLAEHNEQFF.

This clone was found a few times. The chain joins TRBV6-5 to TRBJ2-5; perhaps TRBD1 as D (6 bases). The CDR3 runs 13 residues. Germline loops: CDR1 MNHEY, CDR2 SVGAGI. V lost 5 bases and J 2 bases, leaving 9 bases between the germline ends. CDR3 nucleotide sequence: TGTGCCAGCAGTCGGGACATTCAAGAGACCCAGTACTTC. It codes for CASSRDIQETQYF.

J is TRBJ2-7 and V is TRBV14, with D uncertain. The V end was cut by 6 bases, the J end by 6 bases, with 9 bases between. Per the germline V gene, CDR1 is SGHDN and CDR2 is FVKESK. This CDR3 has 11 amino acids. This CDR3 reads CASSLSTEQYF. CDR3 DNA: TGTGCCAGCAGTCTAAGTACCGAGCAGTACTTC.

The V gene is TRBV2, the J gene TRBJ1-2; 10 nucleotides match TRBD1. V shed 7 bases and J 7 bases; nucleotides not matched to a gene: 3. This CDR3 contains 12 residues. The germline V gene encodes CDR1 SNHLY and CDR2 FYNNEI. CDR3 sequence: CASIWDRGGYTF. In DNA, the CDR3 is TGTGCCAGCATTTGGGACAGGGGTGGCTACACCTTC.